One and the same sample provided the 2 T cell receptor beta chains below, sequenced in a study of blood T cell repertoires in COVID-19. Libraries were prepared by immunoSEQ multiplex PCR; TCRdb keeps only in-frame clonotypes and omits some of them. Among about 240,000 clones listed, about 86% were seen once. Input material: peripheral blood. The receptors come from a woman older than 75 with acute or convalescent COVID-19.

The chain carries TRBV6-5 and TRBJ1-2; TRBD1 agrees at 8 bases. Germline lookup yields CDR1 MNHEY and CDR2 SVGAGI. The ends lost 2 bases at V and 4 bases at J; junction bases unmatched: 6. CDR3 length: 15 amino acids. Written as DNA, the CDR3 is TGTGCCAGCAGTTACCGACAGGGGTACGGCTATGGCTACACCTTC. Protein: CASSYRQGYGYGYTF.

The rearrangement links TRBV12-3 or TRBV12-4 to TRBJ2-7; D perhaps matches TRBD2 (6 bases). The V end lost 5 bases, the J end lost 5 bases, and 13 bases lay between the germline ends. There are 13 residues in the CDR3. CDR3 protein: CASSPRWGDEQYF. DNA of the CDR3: TGTGCCAGCAGTCCACGGTGGGGGGACGAGCAGTACTTC.